Described below is a single T cell receptor beta chain sequence and its context. The primer mix had 60 Vbeta and 13 Jbeta primers. Assay: immunoSEQ multiplex PCR; the TCRdb copy retains only in-frame clones and omits some. The repertoire includes 150,000 to 200,000 clones, approximately 86% of them detected once, and over 1.5% sits in the top ten. This entry belongs to a study of cytomegalovirus exposure and HLA in healthy donors. With 4 bases removed from V and 3 bases from J, the gap between germline ends came to 11 bases. CDR3 length: 14 residues. Germline lookup yields CDR1 MDHEN and CDR2 SYDVKM. The chain uses TRBV28 and TRBJ2-3, with D hard to call. Sequencing was performed on PBMCs. The origin of this receptor is a woman in her late teens or twenties in good health and CMV-seronegative. Written as DNA, the CDR3 is TGTGCCAGCAGTTCCCGTTTAGAGACAGATACGCAGTATTTT. As protein: CASSSRLETDTQYF.